Following are 30 T cell receptor beta chains from one sample sequenced in a study of post-analysis software for immune sequencing data. Unique molecular identifiers featured in each of the TCR beta cDNA libraries. One entry per CDR3 protein results from TCRdb running MiXCR on the PCR reads. The sample records 160,000 or so distinct CDR3 sequences, 35% to 40% being singletons. The specimen comprised blood, sampled after autologous hematopoietic stem cell transplantation. These receptors originate from a girl between 10 and 17 years old with multiple sclerosis.

The V and J genes are TRBV12-3 or TRBV12-4 and TRBJ1-2, with D possibly being TRBD1 (5 bases). The CDR3 runs to 13 residues. Trimming pared 1 base from V and 4 bases from J, leaving 7 bases between. The CDR3 region is CASSLGQRYGYTF. CDR3 sequence (DNA): TGTGCCAGCAGTTTAGGACAGCGCTATGGCTACACCTTC.

The chain couples TRBV6-2 or TRBV6-3 to TRBJ1-1, with D maybe TRBD1 (5 bases). Per the germline V gene, CDR1 is MNHEY and CDR2 is SVGEGT. The CDR3 consists of 13 residues. The germline V and J ends were trimmed by 7 bases and 2 bases, with 11 bases remaining between them. The CDR3 coding sequence is TGTGCCAGCACCCCGAGGGGTAACACTGAAGCTTTCTTT. This encodes CASTPRGNTEAFF.

In this sample, this clonotype turned up a few times. The chain combines TRBV27 with TRBJ2-7, with D possibly matching TRBD1 (5 bases). The V end was cut by 3 bases, the J end by 2 bases, with 8 bases between. The CDR3 loop spans 13 amino acids. The germline gives CDR1 MNHEY, CDR2 SMNVEV (reference sequence). The CDR3, as DNA: TGTGCCAGCAGTTTTGGACACACCTACGAGCAGTACTTC. As protein: CASSFGHTYEQYF.

V and J are TRBV6-6 and TRBJ1-4, with D uncertain. With 4 bases removed from V and 2 bases from J, the gap between germline ends came to 8 bases. The germline V gene has CDR1 MNHNY and CDR2 SVGAGI (reference sequence). This CDR3 has 14 residues. CDR3 amino acids: CASSSAGTNEKLFF. The CDR3 coding sequence is TGTGCCAGCAGTTCAGCGGGGACTAATGAAAAACTGTTTTTT.

This clonotype was detected a few times. The chain combines TRBV12-3 or TRBV12-4 with TRBJ2-7; 12 positions agree with TRBD1. The CDR3 consists of 17 residues. Trimming cost V 3 bases and J 7 bases; bases outside gene matches: 13. For the CDR3, the DNA is TGTGCCAGCAGTTTTAAGGAATTGGGACAGGGGGCGCAGGAGCAGTACTTC. This gives the protein CASSFKELGQGAQEQYF.

This clonotype was detected only a few times. The gene calls are TRBV10-3 and TRBJ1-2, with D tentatively TRBD1 (6 bases). Trimming shortened V by 3 bases and J by 2 bases, and 10 bases separated the two germline ends. This CDR3 has 14 residues. CDR1 and CDR2 from the germline V gene are ENHRY and SYGVKD. CDR3 amino acids: CAISDSGQNYGYTF. CDR3 coding DNA: TGTGCCATCAGTGATTCCGGACAGAACTATGGCTACACCTTC.

This sequence joins TRBV7-2 and TRBJ2-5; 9 nucleotides line up with TRBD2. Per the germline V gene, CDR1 is SGHTA and CDR2 is FQGNSA. This CDR3 is built from 20 residues. Trimming took 8 bases from V and 2 from J; bases not matched to a gene: 24. CDR3 amino acids: CASHLRGLAGPFSGQETQYF. CDR3 bases: TGTGCCAGCCACTTAAGGGGGCTAGCGGGGCCCTTCTCGGGGCAAGAGACCCAGTACTTC.

This clonotype has only a few counts. The chain employs TRBV12-3 or TRBV12-4 and TRBJ1-2; TRBD1 might be the D (5 bases). The germline V and J ends were trimmed by 1 base and 4 bases, with 7 bases remaining between them. The CDR3 covers 13 residues. The CDR3 sequence: CASSLGQLYGYTF. The CDR3 DNA follows: TGTGCCAGCAGTTTAGGACAGCTCTATGGCTACACCTTC.

About this clonotype: Germline and junction disagree at one end, which may indicate a read error. The chain couples TRBV6-1 to TRBJ1-2; no clear D gene. The CDR3 has 14 residues. Germline values: CDR1 MNHNS, CDR2 SASEGT. DNA for the CDR3: TGTACCAGCAGTCAGGACCCCTTTAACTATGGCTACACCTTC. Its translation: CTSSQDPFNYGYTF.

This clonotype occurred a few times. This chain uses TRBV12-3 or TRBV12-4 with TRBJ2-1, with 7 positions matching TRBD2. Trimming at V came to 5 bases and at J to 8 bases, leaving 9 bases not matched to a gene. This CDR3 is 14 amino acids long. For the CDR3, the DNA is TGTGCCAGCAGTCCCGGACTAGTTATCGATGAGCAGTTCTTC. Translated: CASSPGLVIDEQFF.

The chain recombines TRBV9 with TRBJ2-1; 11 bases align to TRBD2. Trimming cost V 2 bases and J 4 bases; bases outside gene matches: 2. Germline CDR1 SGDLS, CDR2 YYNGEE. This CDR3 has 15 amino acids. For the CDR3, the DNA is TGTGCCAGCAGCGTTGGACTAGCGGGTTACAATGAGCAGTTCTTC. This gives the protein CASSVGLAGYNEQFF. Full variable domain (remainder filled in from reference TRBV9 and TRBJ2-1): DSGVTQTPKHLITATGQRVTLRCSPRSGDLSVYWYQQSLDQGLQFLIQYYNGEERAKGNILERFSAQQFPDLHSELNLSSLELGDSALYFCASSVGLAGYNEQFFGPGTRLTVL.

A few counts support this clonotype. The J gene is TRBJ2-3, the V gene TRBV7-6; 14 bases agree with TRBD2. CDR1 and CDR2 from the germline V gene are SGHVS and FNYEAQ. CDR3 length: 17 amino acids. The V segment lost 4 bases and the J segment 2 bases; nucleotides outside the gene matches: 5. Here the CDR3 DNA reads TGTGCCAGCAGCTCCCGACTAGCGGGAGGGTACACAGATACGCAGTATTTT. It yields the protein CASSSRLAGGYTDTQYF.

This clonotype was detected ten times or more. The rearrangement links TRBV6-2 or TRBV6-3 to TRBJ1-2; 7 bases are a match to TRBD1. This CDR3 is built from 14 residues. V lost 8 bases, J lost 2 bases, and 8 bases stayed unmatched. Germline V lookup: CDR1 MNHEY, CDR2 SVGEGT. The CDR3 here is CASCFRGLNYGYTF. The CDR3 DNA sequence: TGTGCCAGCTGCTTTAGGGGGCTCAACTATGGCTACACCTTC.

The V and J genes are TRBV7-8 and TRBJ2-3; 9 nucleotides match TRBD2. V shed 2 bases and J 3 bases; nucleotides not matched to a gene: 9. CDR1 is SGHVS, CDR2 FQNEAQ, per germline. The CDR3 consists of 17 residues. In DNA, the CDR3 is TGTGCCAGCAGCTTAAGGGCGGGAGGGCCGAGAACAGATACGCAGTATTTT. This sequence encodes CASSLRAGGPRTDTQYF.

The chain carries TRBV20-1 and TRBJ1-6; possible D gene TRBD1, 6 bases. The V end lost 6 bases, the J end lost 12 bases, and 18 bases lay between the germline ends. The germline V gene has CDR1 DFQATT and CDR2 SNEGSKA (reference sequence). The CDR3 runs to 13 residues. DNA of the CDR3: TGCAGTGCCATCGACACAGGGAACTTACCCCTCCACTTT. This codes for CSAIDTGNLPLHF.

J is TRBJ2-7 and V is TRBV12-3 or TRBV12-4; no firm D call. The V and J ends lost 6 bases and 0 bases respectively, with 18 bases between them. This CDR3 is built from 16 residues. The CDR3 region has the DNA TGTGCCAGCAGCCTCTTGAACCCCTTCAGCTCCTACGAGCAGTACTTC. Protein sequence: CASSLLNPFSSYEQYF.

This clonotype was picked up a small number of times. V and J are TRBV11-2 and TRBJ2-2, with a tentative D call TRBD2 (6 bases). CDR3 size: 18 residues. CDR1 SGHAT and CDR2 FQNNGV come from the germline V gene. Trimming left V 2 bases short and J 2 bases short, with 18 bases between. DNA for the CDR3: TGTGCCAGCAGCTTACGGCCGGCGGTAGCGGTTAACACCGGGGAGCTGTTTTTT. It codes for CASSLRPAVAVNTGELFF. Combining the CDR3 with reference TRBV11-2 and TRBJ2-2 gives the whole variable domain EAGVAQSPRYKIIEKRQSVAFWCNPISGHATLYWYQQILGQGPKLLIQFQNNGVVDDSQLPKDRFSAERLKGVDSTLKIQPAKLEDSAVYLCASSLRPAVAVNTGELFFGEGSRLTVL.

This clonotype was seen more than once but under ten times. V usage is TRBV4-1 and J usage is TRBJ2-7; tentative D call: TRBD2 (5 bases). V was clipped by 0 bases and J by 3 bases, with 12 bases between them. The CDR3 has 15 residues. Germline-derived CDR1 and CDR2 are MGHRA and YSYEKL. Here the CDR3 reads CASSQETGWYYEQYF. The CDR3, as DNA: TGCGCCAGCAGCCAAGAAACGGGATGGTACTACGAGCAGTACTTC.

This rearrangement joins TRBV5-1 to TRBJ1-1; 9 nucleotides match TRBD1. This CDR3 comprises 15 residues. The J segment lost 2 bases and the V segment lost 2 bases, leaving 4 bases of the junction unmatched. Looked up from germline, CDR1 is SGHRS and CDR2 is YFSETQ. CDR3 coding DNA: TGCGCCAGCAGCTTTGGGGACAGGGACAACACTGAAGCTTTCTTT. It specifies CASSFGDRDNTEAFF.

The CDR3 DNA sequence: TGTGCCAGCTCAGGACTAGCGGGAGGTTGGAACACCGGGGAGCTGTTTTTT. This encodes CASSGLAGGWNTGELFF. The chain has TRBV7-8 and TRBJ2-2; the match to TRBD2 covers 14 bases. With V trimmed by 8 bases and J by 1 base, 6 bases remained unmatched. CDR3 length: 17 residues. Germline lookup yields CDR1 SGHVS and CDR2 FQNEAQ.

Points on this clonotype: A much larger clone differs by one base, so this may be a read error. The J gene is TRBJ2-7, the V gene TRBV10-3, with D possibly being TRBD2 (6 bases). Germline V gene sequence: CDR1 ENHRY, CDR2 SYGVKD. The CDR3 consists of 14 residues. The CDR3 DNA is TGTGCCATCAGGATTAGCGGAAACTCCTACGAGCGGTACTTC. It yields the protein CAIRISGNSYERYF.

Remarks on this clonotype: A much larger clone differs by one base, so this may be a read error. The chain carries TRBV7-3 and TRBJ2-6, with 7 bases aligning to TRBD1. The CDR3 spans 15 residues. Germline CDR1 reads SGHTA; CDR2 reads FQGTGA. CDR3 loop: CASSLEGAGTNVLTF. Written as DNA, the CDR3 is TGTGCCAGCAGCTTAGAGGGGGCTGGGACCAACGTCCTGACTTTC.

This clonotype was seen a single time. The gene calls are TRBV16 and TRBJ1-3; weak D call: TRBD1 (5 bases). From germline, CDR1 is KGHSY and CDR2 FQNENV. V was clipped by 0 bases and J by 2 bases, with 8 bases between them. The CDR3 is 15 residues long. The CDR3 sequence: CASSQSAGTGNTIYF. CDR3 in DNA: TGTGCCAGCAGCCAATCTGCAGGGACTGGAAACACCATATATTTT.

This clonotype was counted ten times or more. This chain uses TRBV20-1 with TRBJ2-7; TRBD2 matches 12 bases. The CDR3 loop spans 14 amino acids. V lost 6 bases, J lost 6 bases, and 9 bases stayed unmatched. Germline V lookup: CDR1 DFQATT, CDR2 SNEGSKA (reference sequence). CDR3 bases: TGCAGTGCCCCGACTAGCGGGAGATCGGCCGAGCAGTACTTC. Amino acids: CSAPTSGRSAEQYF.

The J gene is TRBJ2-5, the V gene TRBV5-1, with 8 bases that match TRBD2. V gave up 1 base and J gave up 11 bases; unmatched junction bases: 13. The CDR3 is 15 amino acids. Germline-derived CDR1 and CDR2 are SGHRS and YFSETQ. The CDR3 region is CASSLMERESGEQYF. The CDR3, as DNA: TGCGCCAGCAGCTTGATGGAGCGGGAGTCGGGGGAGCAGTACTTC.

The rearrangement uses TRBV20-1 and TRBJ2-5, with 11 positions matching TRBD1. Germline trimming cut 1 base from V and 5 bases from J; bases unmatched to any gene: 6. The CDR3 covers 15 residues. Germline CDR1 is DFQATT and CDR2 is SNEGSKA (reference sequence). CDR3 bases: TGCAGTGCTAGAGGGGACAGGGGGGAGTGGGAGACCCAGTACTTC. This encodes CSARGDRGEWETQYF.

The sample holds a few counts of this clonotype. This chain joins TRBV18 and TRBJ1-2; 8 bases are a match to TRBD1. Unmatched junction bases numbered 10, after V lost 2 bases and J lost 8 bases. Germline V lookup: CDR1 KGHSH, CDR2 LQKENI. The CDR3 is 15 amino acids. DNA for the CDR3: TGTGCCAGCTCACCAGGAGAGACAGGGGAAGGAGGCTACACCTTC. This gives the protein CASSPGETGEGGYTF.

This sequence joins TRBV29-1 and TRBJ2-1; D uncertain. Trimming cost V 2 bases and J 7 bases, with 18 bases left between them. CDR3 length: 15 amino acids. CDR1 SQVTM and CDR2 ANQGSEA come from the germline V gene. Here the CDR3 reads CSVERARGPRNEQFF. CDR3 coding DNA: TGCAGCGTTGAAAGAGCCAGAGGCCCAAGGAATGAGCAGTTCTTC.

This clonotype was recorded a few times. The chain combines TRBV20-1 with TRBJ2-3; unclear D gene. The CDR3 extends over 15 amino acids. V was clipped by 6 bases and J by 3 bases, with 19 bases between them. Looked up from germline, CDR1 is DFQATT and CDR2 is SNEGSKA (reference sequence). CDR3 bases: TGCAGTGCGTTGGACGGCAGTACATGGACAGATACGCAGTATTTT. It codes for CSALDGSTWTDTQYF.

Note on this clonotype: A read error may explain this, as a much larger clone is one base away. This chain's CDR3 is CARSDGFHYGYTF. The CDR3 region has the DNA TGTGCCCGGTCGGACGGGTTCCACTATGGCTACACCTTC. This chain connects TRBV30 to TRBJ1-2; no clear D gene. The CDR3 has 13 residues. The germline CDR1 and CDR2 sequences are GTSNPN and SVGIG (reference sequence). The germline V and J ends were trimmed by 8 bases and 3 bases, with 16 bases remaining between them.